These 15 T cell receptor beta chains were sequenced from one sample in a study of lymphopenia after photon versus proton radiotherapy. This table comes from immunoSEQ multiplex PCR, and its TCRdb copy is limited to in-frame clones, with some not included. The sample lists 150,000 to 200,000 clones; 80% to 90% were seen once. Here the sequenced sample was peripheral blood, taken from a patient treated with photon-based radiotherapy. The source is a man aged 50 to 59 with gastric cancer.

The J gene is TRBJ2-7, the V gene TRBV18, with D tentatively TRBD1 or TRBD2 (5 bases each). CDR1 is KGHSH, CDR2 LQKENI, per germline. The CDR3 is 13 amino acids. Between the trimmed V and J ends, which lost 3 bases and 3 bases, there was a span of 9 bases. CDR3 nucleotides: TGTGCCAGCTCACCCGGGGCCGTCTACGAGCAGTACTTC. Amino acid sequence: CASSPGAVYEQYF.

The V gene is TRBV11-2, the J gene TRBJ1-2, with TRBD1 matching over 9 bases. The CDR3 length is 14 residues. The germline gives CDR1 SGHAT, CDR2 FQNNGV. V shed 1 base, J shed 8 bases, and the junction held 5 bases outside the gene matches. The CDR3 loop is CASSLVGQGRGYTF. The CDR3 DNA reads as TGTGCCAGCAGCTTAGTCGGACAGGGGCGAGGCTACACCTTC.

The CDR3 protein is CASSPPGTQETQYF. CDR3 nucleotide sequence: TGTGCCAGCAGCCCACCCGGGACCCAAGAGACCCAGTACTTC. The chain combines TRBV9 with TRBJ2-5; D might be TRBD1 or TRBD2, each matching 5 bases. Germline V CDR1 and CDR2: SGDLS, YYNGEE. V was shortened by 4 bases and J by 1 base, with 11 bases between the two germline ends. The CDR3 spans 14 residues.

This chain joins TRBV4-3 and TRBJ2-7; 9 bases line up with TRBD2. Germline V gives CDR1 LGHNA, CDR2 YSLEER. CDR3 length equals 15 residues. Trimming took 3 bases from V and 6 from J; bases not matched to a gene: 9. DNA for the CDR3: TGCGCCAGCAGCCAGAGGGAGCGGGAGGTTGCCGAGCAGTACTTC. Its translation is CASSQREREVAEQYF.

The chain links TRBV6-1 to TRBJ2-7; 10 bases fit TRBD1. The CDR3 has 14 amino acids. The germline gives CDR1 MNHNS, CDR2 SASEGT. Unmatched junction bases numbered 4, after V lost 6 bases and J lost 2 bases. In DNA, the CDR3 is TGTGCCAGCAGGGCCGGGACAGGGGCCTACGAGCAGTACTTC. This sequence encodes CASRAGTGAYEQYF.

In DNA form, the CDR3 reads TGCGCCAGCAGCCCCATATCTACAATTAATGAGCAGTTCTTC. Translating gives CASSPISTINEQFF. The genes are TRBV4-1 and TRBJ2-1, with D unclear. CDR1 and CDR2 from the germline V gene are MGHRA and YSYEKL. This CDR3 has 14 amino acids. Between the trimmed V and J ends, which lost 4 bases and 7 bases, there was a span of 14 bases.

V is TRBV28 and J is TRBJ1-2; TRBD1 might be the D (6 bases). The CDR3 consists of 15 residues. Germline V CDR1 and CDR2: MDHEN, SYDVKM. CDR3: CASRSNTGARDGYTF. In DNA form, the CDR3 reads TGTGCTTCGAGGAGTAATACGGGGGCGCGGGATGGCTACACCTTC.

The chain links TRBV2 to TRBJ2-5; possibly TRBD1 or TRBD2 for D (5 bases each). The CDR3 length is 13 residues. Trimming stripped 5 bases from V and 7 bases from J, with 14 bases between. CDR1 is SNHLY and CDR2 is FYNNEI in the germline V gene. CDR3 region: CASSTGPSGTQYF. The CDR3 DNA sequence: TGTGCCAGCAGTACGGGGCCTTCAGGGACCCAGTACTTC.

The J gene is TRBJ2-2, the V gene TRBV7-9; D is unresolved. CDR1 and CDR2 from the germline V gene are SEHNR and FQNEAQ (reference sequence). The CDR3 sequence is 16 residues long. V was pared by 1 base and J by 0 bases, with 9 bases between. CDR3 loop: CASSLVGQPNTGELFF. The CDR3 nucleotides read TGTGCCAGCAGCTTAGTGGGCCAGCCGAACACCGGGGAGCTGTTTTTT.

The V and J genes are TRBV19 and TRBJ1-1; D not certain. Between the trimmed V and J ends, which lost 5 bases and 7 bases, there was a span of 17 bases. Germline CDR1 LNHDA, CDR2 SQIVND (reference sequence). The CDR3 has 14 amino acids. CDR3 amino acids: CASSPSREGGEAFF. The CDR3 coding sequence is TGTGCCAGTAGTCCGTCGCGGGAGGGCGGTGAAGCTTTCTTT.

This chain joins TRBV29-1 and TRBJ1-1, with TRBD1 as a possible D gene (5 bases). Trimming cost V 4 bases and J 0 bases, with 21 bases left between them. The CDR3 has 17 amino acids. Germline-derived CDR1 and CDR2 are SQVTM and ANQGSEA. The CDR3 coding sequence is TGCAGCGTTGTCAGGGCCGAGGTCTCGGGCATGAACACTGAAGCTTTCTTT. As protein: CSVVRAEVSGMNTEAFF.

This chain connects TRBV12-5 to TRBJ2-5, with unresolved D. V was shortened by 1 base and J by 5 bases, with 8 bases between the two germline ends. Looked up from germline, CDR1 is LGHNT and CDR2 is FRNRAP. The CDR3 is 13 amino acids. CDR3 sequence (DNA): TGTGCTAGTGGTTTGGACAGCTTGGAGACCCAGTACTTC. It yields the protein CASGLDSLETQYF.

This clone was detected only once. This chain joins TRBV30 and TRBJ2-5, with 7 bases that match TRBD2. The DNA end is more similar to TRBJ2-7, so the J call may be wrong. Per germline, CDR1 GTSNPN and CDR2 SVGIG (reference sequence). CDR3 length: 15 residues. CDR3: CAWSRRGGSGNEQYF. The CDR3 nucleotides read TGTGCCTGGAGCAGGAGGGGCGGGAGTGGGAACGAGCAGTACTTC.

The chain uses TRBV5-4 and TRBJ2-1, with 9 bases aligning to TRBD1. CDR1 SGHNT and CDR2 YYREEE come from the germline V gene (reference sequence). The CDR3 contains 15 residues. The V gene end was trimmed by 4 bases and the J gene end by 9 bases; junction bases not matched to a gene: 11. The CDR3 reads CASSLPGDRAGEQFF. CDR3 in DNA: TGTGCCAGCAGCCTACCTGGGGACAGGGCTGGTGAGCAGTTCTTC.

V is TRBV28 and J is TRBJ2-2; TRBD2 agrees at 7 bases. The CDR3 spans 14 residues. CDR1 is MDHEN and CDR2 is SYDVKM in the germline V gene. Trimming removed 2 bases from V and 6 bases from J; junction bases left unmatched: 3. CDR3 bases: TGTGCCAGCAGTTTAATAGCGGGTCCCGGGGAGCTGTTTTTT. Its translation: CASSLIAGPGELFF.